The entry below describes one TCR beta chain. Assignment of participants to cohorts was predicated upon participant-reported clinical history. V was cut by 3 bases and J by 3 bases, with 6 bases left in between. This CDR3 contains 14 residues. Germline V gene sequence: CDR1 LNHDA, CDR2 SQIVND (reference sequence). These data are taken from a study of blood T cell repertoires in COVID-19. Turning to the study itself: Collection of acute and convalescent COVID-19 samples took place in the United States, Italy and Spain.

The authors' processing: Amplification from reference gene primers served as the basis for estimated nucleated cell counts. Clones were sequenced by immunoSEQ multiplex PCR, and TCRdb holds only the in-frame ones, with some missing. Clone size and the V and J calls come from that table; the DNA yielded D and trimming. The table has 330,000 or so clones, roughly 90% seen once. This sequence joins TRBV19 and TRBJ1-6; D unclear. The sequence was obtained from a woman in her 30s who had been exposed to COVID-19. The source material was PBMCs or T cells enriched from blood (not recorded which). CDR3 residues: CASSIAVYNSPLHF. The DNA for the CDR3 is TGTGCCAGTAGTATTGCGGTCTATAATTCACCCCTCCACTTT.